This T cell receptor (beta chain) was recorded in a study of low-dose radiotherapy and immunotherapy resistance in tumors. Germline CDR1 reads MGHDK; CDR2 reads SYGVNS. The CDR3 runs 14 residues. The V end was cut by 3 bases, the J end by 7 bases, with 15 bases between. Ipilimumab, nivolumab, aspirin, low-dose cyclophosphamide and low-dose radiotherapy were administered to donors. Alpha and beta chains were covered, as first-strand cDNA relied on TRAV- and TRBV-specific primers. TCR amplification ran 15 to 25 PCR cycles using constant-region and V-primer adapter primers. TCRdb redid the calling of the reads with MiXCR, one entry per CDR3 protein. The sample holds 12,000 to 15,000 distinct CDR3 sequences; roughly half are singletons and the top ten take 3.7%.

The sequence derives from a human donor with advanced metastatic prostate, ovarian, gallbladder or colorectal cancer (not recorded which). This table probably holds off-target reads from a library built for another chain. The chain links TRBV25-1 to TRBJ1-1; the D gene is possibly TRBD1 (6 bases). The CDR3 region is CASSDWTEGREAFF. CDR3 coding DNA: TGTGCCAGCAGTGACTGGACAGAAGGTCGTGAAGCTTTCTTT.